This T cell receptor (beta chain) emerged from a study of blood T cell repertoires in COVID-19. For the study at large: Samples representing acute and convalescent COVID-19 were sourced from the United States, Italy and Spain. The analysed material was cDNA or gDNA that came from T cells, B-cell-depleted T cells, or PBMCs.

The germline gives CDR1 MNHEY, CDR2 SVGEGT. Between the trimmed V and J ends, which lost 2 bases and 1 base, there was a span of 8 bases. The CDR3 spans 14 residues. Original analysis: Counts of nucleated cells, estimated from reference gene primer amplification, were obtained. Measured with immunoSEQ multiplex PCR; TCRdb has only the in-frame clones, and not every one. That table is the source of V, J and clone size, and D and trimming were worked out from the DNA. The sample records some 140,000 clones, about 80% being singletons. Followed longitudinally, the Seattle patients had been enrolled during active infection.

The V and J genes are TRBV6-2 or TRBV6-3 and TRBJ1-1; D might be TRBD1 (5 bases). The sample taken for sequencing was peripheral blood. The TCR was taken from a woman aged 55-69 years with COVID-19, enrolled during active disease. The CDR3 protein is CASSYAGTNTEAFF. The DNA for the CDR3 is TGTGCCAGCAGTTACGCGGGGACGAACACTGAAGCTTTCTTT.